These T cell receptor beta chains were read from a single sample in a study of blood T cell repertoires in COVID-19. Sequenced by immunoSEQ multiplex PCR; TCRdb stores in-frame clones only, minus some. The sample lists just under 300,000 clones, around 87% seen once, with about 1.2% in the top ten. Sequencing used peripheral blood. The receptors were sampled from a man aged 70-80 years with acute or convalescent COVID-19. Both conserved end residues are part of each CDR3. Fields, in order: clone size, V gene, J gene, D gene, CDR3 DNA, CDR3 protein. The D gene is left open where the match is weak. Some rows mark clone size as missing; the rest say once, few, many or name a class of expanded clone.

.,TRBV5-4,TRBJ2-2,.,TGTGCCAGCAGCTTGGGGGCCCCCCTCACCGGGGAGCTGTTTTTT,CASSLGAPLTGELFF
few,TRBV6-6,TRBJ1-2,.,TGTGCCAGCAGTTACTCGGGCAGGGTGGAGGGCTACACCTTC,CASSYSGRVEGYTF
.,TRBV7-9,TRBJ1-6,.,TGTGCCAGCAGCTTACAGGGGTATAATTCACCCCTCCACTTT,CASSLQGYNSPLHF
.,TRBV10-3,TRBJ1-5,.,TGTGCCATCAGTGAGTTGGCGGCTTATCAGCCCCAGCATTTT,CAISELAAYQPQHF
.,TRBV28,TRBJ1-2,.,TGTGCCAGCACCGAGGGGGGGCCGGCCCTTCTCCATTATGGCTACACCTTC,CASTEGGPALLHYGYTF
.,TRBV3-1/TRBV3-2,TRBJ2-7,TRBD2,TGTGCCAGCAGCCCGAAAATCACGGGACTAGCGGGGCCCTACGAGCAGTACTTC,CASSPKITGLAGPYEQYF
.,TRBV28,TRBJ1-2,.,TGTGCCAGCAGTCGGAGGAGGGGCTACACCTTC,CASSRRRGYTF
.,TRBV7-2,TRBJ2-3,.,TGTGCCAGCAGCTCCGGGGTCACAGATACGCAGTATTTT,CASSSGVTDTQYF
.,TRBV6-6,TRBJ1-4,.,TGTGCCAGTCGGACAGTACCTAATGAAAAACTGTTTTTT,CASRTVPNEKLFF
.,TRBV7-9,TRBJ1-1,.,TGTGCCAGCAGACAGGGGAACACTGAAGCTTTCTTT,CASRQGNTEAFF
once,TRBV19,TRBJ1-2,.,TGTGCCACAAGACAGGACAACTATGGCTACACCTTC,CATRQDNYGYTF
once,TRBV27,TRBJ1-6,.,TGTGCCAGCAGTGGGGCAGGGCAAAATAATTCACCCCTCCACTTT,CASSGAGQNNSPLHF
once,TRBV18,TRBJ2-1,.,TGTGCCAGCTCACCAGTGGGGGCCCCCAATGAGCAGTTCTTC,CASSPVGAPNEQFF
.,TRBV11-2,TRBJ2-7,TRBD2,TGTGCCAGCAGCCCCCTCCTAGCGGGAGGACACGAGCAGTACTTC,CASSPLLAGGHEQYF
.,TRBV3-1/TRBV3-2,TRBJ2-7,TRBD1,TGTGCCAGCAGCCGTAGGACAGGGGTTACCTACGAGCAGTACTTC,CASSRRTGVTYEQYF
.,TRBV6-5,TRBJ1-1,.,TGTGCCAGCAGACCCGAGGGGGTTCACACTGAAGCTTTCTTT,CASRPEGVHTEAFF
.,TRBV7-9,TRBJ2-7,.,TGTGCCAGCAGCTTATTTAGGGGGTCCGAGCAGTACTTC,CASSLFRGSEQYF
once,TRBV6-6,TRBJ2-1,.,TGTGCCAGCAGTTACTCTTTTGGCGGCCCAAGCAATGAGCAGTTCTTC,CASSYSFGGPSNEQFF
.,TRBV12-3/TRBV12-4,TRBJ1-2,.,TGTGCCAGCAGTACACAGGGAAGTGGCTACACCTTC,CASSTQGSGYTF
.,TRBV3-1/TRBV3-2,TRBJ2-7,.,TGTGCCAGCAGCCAAATCCCATACGAGCAGTACTTC,CASSQIPYEQYF
.,TRBV3-1/TRBV3-2,TRBJ1-2,.,TGTGCCAGCAGCCAAGGTCTACGGAACTATGGCTACACCTTC,CASSQGLRNYGYTF
.,TRBV19,TRBJ1-2,.,TGTGCCAGTAGTATGCCGTCCAGGGGAGCTAACTATGGCTACACCTTC,CASSMPSRGANYGYTF
.,TRBV7-9,TRBJ1-2,TRBD1,TGTGCCAGCAGCCCCAGGACAGGCAACTATGGCTACACCTTC,CASSPRTGNYGYTF
.,TRBV5-1,TRBJ2-7,TRBD2,TGCGCCAGCAGTCTTGAGCTAGCGGGGAACTACGAGCAGTACTTC,CASSLELAGNYEQYF
.,TRBV6-4,TRBJ1-6,.,TGTGCCAGCAGTTTGGGACACGATAATTCACCCCTCCACTTT,CASSLGHDNSPLHF
few,TRBV27,TRBJ2-2,.,TGTGCCAGCAGTTTACACTCCTTGAACACCGGGGAGCTGTTTTTT,CASSLHSLNTGELFF
.,TRBV5-1,TRBJ2-3,.,TGCGCCAGCAGCTTGGCGGGACTCCCTATCACAGATACGCAGTATTTT,CASSLAGLPITDTQYF
.,TRBV19,TRBJ1-5,TRBD1,TGTGCCAGTAGTCCCCGAACAGGGGAAGCAAATCAGCCCCAGCATTTT,CASSPRTGEANQPQHF
.,TRBV5-4,TRBJ1-2,.,TGTGCCAGCAGCTTGGCCGTCGGGGGGGGCGCTAACTATGGCTACACCTTC,CASSLAVGGGANYGYTF
few,TRBV5-6,TRBJ2-6,.,TGTGCCAGCAGCTTGAGGGGGTCTGGGGCCAACGTCCTGACTTTC,CASSLRGSGANVLTF
.,TRBV7-2,TRBJ1-6,TRBD1,TGTGCCAGCAGCTTAGGCGCAGGGGGTTCACCCCTCCACTTT,CASSLGAGGSPLHF
.,TRBV28,TRBJ2-7,.,TGTGCCAGCAGATCCAGGGTGGCCTACGAGCAGTACTTC,CASRSRVAYEQYF
.,TRBV4-3,TRBJ1-2,TRBD1,TGCGCCAGCAGCCAAGTGGGACAGGGGGCCAGCGGCTACACCTTC,CASSQVGQGASGYTF